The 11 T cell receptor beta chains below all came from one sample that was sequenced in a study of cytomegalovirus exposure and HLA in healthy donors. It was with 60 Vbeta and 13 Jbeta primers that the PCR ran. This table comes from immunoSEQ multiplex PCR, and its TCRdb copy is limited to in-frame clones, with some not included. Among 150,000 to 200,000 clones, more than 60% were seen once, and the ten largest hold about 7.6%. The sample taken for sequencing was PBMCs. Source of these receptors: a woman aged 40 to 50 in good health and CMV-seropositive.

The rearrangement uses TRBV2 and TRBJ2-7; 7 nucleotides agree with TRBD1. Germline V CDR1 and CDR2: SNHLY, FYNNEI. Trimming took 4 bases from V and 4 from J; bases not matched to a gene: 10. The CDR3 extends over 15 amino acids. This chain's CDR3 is CASSAQGVSGYEQYF. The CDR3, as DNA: TGTGCCAGCAGTGCCCAGGGGGTATCGGGTTACGAGCAGTACTTC.

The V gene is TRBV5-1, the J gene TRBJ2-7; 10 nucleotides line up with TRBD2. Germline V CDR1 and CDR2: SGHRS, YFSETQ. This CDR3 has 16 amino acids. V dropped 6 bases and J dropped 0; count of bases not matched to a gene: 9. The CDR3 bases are TGCGCCAGCAACCCCTGGTCTAGCGGGAGCTCCTACGAGCAGTACTTC. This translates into CASNPWSSGSSYEQYF. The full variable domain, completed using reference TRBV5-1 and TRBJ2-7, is KAGVTQTPRYLIKTRGQQVTLSCSPISGHRSVSWYQQTPGQGLQFLFEYFSETQRNKGNFPGRFSGRQFSNSRSEMNVSTLELGDSALYLCASNPWSSGSSYEQYFGPGTRLTVT.

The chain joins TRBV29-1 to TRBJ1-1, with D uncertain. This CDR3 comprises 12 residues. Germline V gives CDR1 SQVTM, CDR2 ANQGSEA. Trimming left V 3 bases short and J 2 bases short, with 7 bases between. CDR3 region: CSVDDRNTEAFF. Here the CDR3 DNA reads TGCAGCGTTGATGATAGAAACACTGAAGCTTTCTTT.

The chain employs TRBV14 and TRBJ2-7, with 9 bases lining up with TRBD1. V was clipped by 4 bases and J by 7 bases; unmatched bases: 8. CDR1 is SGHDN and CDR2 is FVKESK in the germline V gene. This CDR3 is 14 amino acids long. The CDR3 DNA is TGTGCCAGCAGCCCCGGACAGGGGATGGGGGAGCAGTACTTC. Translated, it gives CASSPGQGMGEQYF.

This chain's CDR3 is CASSQTSGSQNEQFF. For the CDR3, the DNA is TGTGCCAGCAGCCAAACTAGCGGGAGTCAGAATGAGCAGTTCTTC. The gene calls are TRBV7-9 and TRBJ2-1; the match to TRBD2 covers 11 bases. V lost 5 bases and J lost 7; bases outside the gene matches: 7. Germline-derived CDR1 and CDR2 are SEHNR and FQNEAQ (reference sequence). This CDR3 contains 15 residues.

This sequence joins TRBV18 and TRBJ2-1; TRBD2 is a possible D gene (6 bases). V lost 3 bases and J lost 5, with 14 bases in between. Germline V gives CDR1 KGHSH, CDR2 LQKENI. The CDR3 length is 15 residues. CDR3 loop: CASSPGNGGNNEQFF. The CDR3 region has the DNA TGTGCCAGCTCACCCGGGAACGGAGGGAACAATGAGCAGTTCTTC.

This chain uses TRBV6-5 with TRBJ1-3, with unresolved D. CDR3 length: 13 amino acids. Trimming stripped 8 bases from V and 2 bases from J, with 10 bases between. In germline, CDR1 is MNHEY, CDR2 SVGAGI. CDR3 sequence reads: CASATSTGNTIYF. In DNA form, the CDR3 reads TGTGCCAGCGCAACGAGTACTGGAAACACCATATATTTT.

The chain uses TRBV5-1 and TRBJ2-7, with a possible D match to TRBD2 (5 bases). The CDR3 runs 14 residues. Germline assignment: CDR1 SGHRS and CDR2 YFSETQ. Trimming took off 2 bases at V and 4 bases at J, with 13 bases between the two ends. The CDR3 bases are TGCGCCAGCAGCTTAGCGCCGGGATCGTACGAGCAGTACTTC. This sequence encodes CASSLAPGSYEQYF.

CDR3: CASSLLAEWTYNEQFF. DNA of the CDR3: TGTGCCAGTAGTCTTTTAGCGGAGTGGACATACAATGAGCAGTTCTTC. This chain joins TRBV19 and TRBJ2-1; the D gene is possibly TRBD2 (6 bases). V lost 5 bases, J lost 4 bases, and 18 bases lay in between. There are 16 residues in the CDR3. Germline CDR1 LNHDA, CDR2 SQIVND (reference sequence).

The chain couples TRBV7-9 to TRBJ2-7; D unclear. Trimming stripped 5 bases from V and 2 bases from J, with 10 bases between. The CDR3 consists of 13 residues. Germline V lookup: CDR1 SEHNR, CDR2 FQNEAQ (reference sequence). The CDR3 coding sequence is TGTGCCAGCAGCCCCGGCGGAACCTACGAGCAGTACTTC. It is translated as CASSPGGTYEQYF.

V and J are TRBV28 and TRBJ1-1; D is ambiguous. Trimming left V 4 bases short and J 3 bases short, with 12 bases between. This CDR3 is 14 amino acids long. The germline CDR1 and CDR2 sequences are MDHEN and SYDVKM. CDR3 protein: CASSSSGPYTEAFF. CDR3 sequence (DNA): TGTGCCAGCAGTTCCAGCGGGCCGTACACTGAAGCTTTCTTT.